A single sample gave rise to the 21 T cell receptor beta chains below, sequenced in a study of T-cell reconstitution after alpha-beta-depleted transplantation in children. Unique molecular identifiers were used in preparing the TCRbeta library. TCRdb reanalysed the PCR reads using MiXCR and keeps one entry per CDR3 protein. The sample holds around 700,000 distinct CDR3 sequences, about an eighth seen once. The source was PBMCs, collected before TCRalphabeta/CD19-depleted stem cell transplant. The receptors were sampled from a girl aged 2-10 years with congenital amegakaryocytic thrombocytopenia, due to receive a stem cell transplant.

The chain is built from TRBV5-1 and TRBJ2-3; 7 bases are a match to TRBD1. Germline values: CDR1 SGHRS, CDR2 YFSETQ. This CDR3 has 14 residues. V trimming: 1 base; J trimming: 4 bases; junction bases outside the gene matches: 3. CDR3 amino acids: CASSLRDSSDTQYF. As DNA, the CDR3 is TGCGCCAGCAGCTTGAGGGACAGTTCAGATACGCAGTATTTT.

Many counts were recorded for this clonotype. This chain joins TRBV20-1 and TRBJ2-1, with a weak D call TRBD1 (5 bases). V lost 5 bases to trimming and J lost 10 bases, with 12 bases between them. The germline V gene has CDR1 DFQATT and CDR2 SNEGSKA (reference sequence). This CDR3 has 11 residues. The CDR3 DNA is TGCAGTGCTCAGGGTCCAGGAGAGCAGTTCTTC. This sequence encodes CSAQGPGEQFF.

Ten or more counts support this clonotype. The V call is TRBV7-2, the J call TRBJ2-1; the D is unclear. CDR3 length: 14 residues. Per the germline V gene, CDR1 is SGHTA and CDR2 is FQGNSA. V lost 5 bases and J lost 4, with 12 bases in between. For the CDR3, the DNA is TGTGCCAGCAGCCTTACTCTAGGATACAATGAGCAGTTCTTC. Its translation is CASSLTLGYNEQFF.

Many counts were recorded for this clonotype. V gene TRBV7-9 combines with J gene TRBJ2-4, with D possibly being TRBD1 or TRBD2 (5 bases each). The germline V and J ends were trimmed by 3 bases and 8 bases, with 8 bases remaining between them. Germline CDR1 SEHNR, CDR2 FQNEAQ (reference sequence). The CDR3 has 12 amino acids. The DNA for the CDR3 is TGTGCCAGCAGCTTGGGGACCGACATTCAGTACTTC. This translates into CASSLGTDIQYF. Together with reference TRBV7-9 and TRBJ2-4, the CDR3 gives the full variable domain: DTGVSQNPRHKITKRGQNVTFRCDPISEHNRLYWYRQTLGQGPEFLTYFQNEAQLEKSRLLSDRFSAERPKGSFSTLEIQRTEQGDSAMYLCASSLGTDIQYFGAGTRLSVL.

This clonotype was observed at least ten times. This chain links TRBV7-2 with TRBJ2-2, with 7 bases aligning to TRBD2. Germline lookup yields CDR1 SGHTA and CDR2 FQGNSA. The V gene end was trimmed by 6 bases and the J gene end by 4 bases; junction bases not matched to a gene: 8. The CDR3 covers 15 residues. The CDR3 spells CASRPGTTTTGELFF. In DNA, the CDR3 is TGTGCCAGCAGACCCGGGACTACGACCACCGGGGAGCTGTTTTTT. Filled out from reference TRBV7-2 and TRBJ2-2, the complete variable domain reads GAGVSQSPSNKVTEKGKDVELRCDPISGHTALYWYRQSLGQGLEFLIYFQGNSAPDKSGLPSDRFSAERTGGSVSTLTIQRTQQEDSAVYLCASRPGTTTTGELFFGEGSRLTVL.

The V call is TRBV5-1, the J call TRBJ1-4; weak D call: TRBD1 (5 bases). The germline CDR1 and CDR2 sequences are SGHRS and YFSETQ. V gave up 0 bases and J gave up 7 bases, with 19 bases separating them. The CDR3 is 17 amino acids. CDR3 in amino acids: CASSLVGTQRKGEKLFF. CDR3 nucleotides: TGCGCCAGCAGCTTGGTTGGGACCCAGAGGAAAGGTGAAAAACTGTTTTTT.

V usage is TRBV20-1 and J usage is TRBJ2-1; possibly TRBD1 or TRBD2 for D (5 bases each). The V and J ends lost 1 base and 0 bases respectively, with 10 bases between them. Germline V CDR1 and CDR2: DFQATT, SNEGSKA (reference sequence). The CDR3 consists of 15 residues. CDR3 bases: TGCAGTGCTAGAGGTGGGGGTTTCTCCTACAATGAGCAGTTCTTC. Amino acids: CSARGGGFSYNEQFF.

This clonotype was found a few times. V gene TRBV5-1 combines with J gene TRBJ1-2; 10 nucleotides align to TRBD1. This CDR3 is built from 16 residues. J was trimmed by 8 bases and V by 0 bases; bases with no gene match: 10. Germline CDR1 SGHRS, CDR2 YFSETQ. The CDR3 spells CASSLEPGQGLQGYTF. Here the CDR3 DNA reads TGCGCCAGCAGCTTGGAACCGGGACAGGGGCTTCAGGGCTACACCTTC.

J is TRBJ2-7 and V is TRBV29-1; TRBD1 matches 10 bases. Trimming took 6 bases from V and 3 from J; bases not matched to a gene: 14. CDR3 length: 16 amino acids. Germline V gives CDR1 SQVTM, CDR2 ANQGSEA. This chain's CDR3 is CSVAGTGVFGGYEQYF. DNA of the CDR3: TGCAGCGTAGCCGGGACAGGGGTCTTCGGGGGCTACGAGCAGTACTTC.

The rearrangement uses TRBV5-1 and TRBJ2-1, with D uncertain. Trimming stripped 4 bases from V and 6 bases from J, with 14 bases between. This CDR3 is 14 amino acids long. Germline V CDR1 and CDR2: SGHRS, YFSETQ. Here the CDR3 reads CASSQPLHANEQFF. The CDR3 nucleotides read TGCGCCAGCAGCCAACCGCTCCACGCCAATGAGCAGTTCTTC.

This clonotype came up a few times. This chain links TRBV7-9 with TRBJ2-7, with D perhaps TRBD2 (5 bases). Trimming left V 5 bases short and J 3 bases short, with 17 bases between. This CDR3 contains 15 residues. CDR1 and CDR2 (germline): SEHNR, FQNEAQ (reference sequence). CDR3 in DNA: TGTGCCAGCAGCCCGGTGGGTCTAGCAGTCTACGAGCAGTACTTC. Its protein is CASSPVGLAVYEQYF.

V is TRBV7-8 and J is TRBJ2-1, with D possibly being TRBD2 (5 bases). This CDR3 is 13 amino acids long. V lost 6 bases and J 4 bases, leaving 10 bases between the germline ends. Germline V gives CDR1 SGHVS, CDR2 FQNEAQ. The CDR3 nucleotides are TGTGCCAGCAGAGACGGGGAATACAATGAGCAGTTCTTC. Its protein is CASRDGEYNEQFF.

The V and J genes are TRBV5-1 and TRBJ2-5; D is uncertain. Germline CDR1 is SGHRS and CDR2 is YFSETQ. Trimming left V 3 bases short and J 5 bases short, with 11 bases between. The CDR3 is 13 residues long. This CDR3 is CASSSYVGETQYF. CDR3 nucleotides: TGCGCCAGCAGCTCTTACGTGGGGGAGACCCAGTACTTC.

This clonotype has a count of ten or more. The rearrangement links TRBV27 to TRBJ2-5; D possibly matches TRBD1 or TRBD2 (6 bases each). This CDR3 is 15 amino acids long. Per germline, CDR1 MNHEY and CDR2 SMNVEV (reference sequence). V lost 0 bases and J 6 bases, leaving 14 bases between the germline ends. The CDR3 sequence: CASSLSRLGGQTQYF. CDR3 coding DNA: TGTGCCAGCAGTTTATCGAGACTAGGGGGGCAGACCCAGTACTTC.

On this clonotype: This may arise from a read error, as a much more abundant clone is one base away. The chain recombines TRBV5-1 with TRBJ2-7, with D unresolved. Per germline, CDR1 SGHRS and CDR2 YFSETQ. This CDR3 spans 13 amino acids. The ends were cut back, 4 bases at V and 4 bases at J, with 12 bases in the middle. The CDR3 loop reads CASSDRSMYEQYF. Here the CDR3 DNA reads TGCGCCAGCAGCGACCGGAGTATGTACGAGCAGTACTTC.

The chain has TRBV24-1 and TRBJ1-2; D is unclear. The V gene's germline CDR1 is KGHDR and CDR2 SFDVKD. The CDR3 totals 11 residues. Trimming cost V 9 bases and J 5 bases, with 9 bases left between them. DNA of the CDR3: TGTGCCACCCGCGGACCGTATGGCTACACCTTC. Protein sequence: CATRGPYGYTF.

This clonotype was seen many times. This chain connects TRBV20-1 to TRBJ2-7, with D perhaps being TRBD1 or TRBD2 (6 bases each). The CDR3 covers 13 residues. Trimming removed 3 bases at V and 4 bases at J, with 13 bases between. Germline V gives CDR1 DFQATT, CDR2 SNEGSKA (reference sequence). CDR3 protein: CSASRRGHYEQYF. The DNA for the CDR3 is TGCAGTGCTAGTCGACGGGGGCATTACGAGCAGTACTTC.

This clonotype was counted many times. The V gene is TRBV5-1, the J gene TRBJ2-5; no definite D call. Trimming removed 7 bases at V and 1 base at J, with 14 bases between. Germline V gene lookup returns CDR1 SGHRS and CDR2 YFSETQ. CDR3 length: 14 residues. CDR3 nucleotides: TGCGCCAGCCGTGAGAGGACGGCCCAAGAGACCCAGTACTTC. This codes for CASRERTAQETQYF.

This clonotype was counted only a few times. The chain joins TRBV14 to TRBJ2-1; 12 nucleotides agree with TRBD2. V dropped 3 bases and J dropped 0; count of bases not matched to a gene: 9. The CDR3 is 19 amino acids. Germline values: CDR1 SGHDN, CDR2 FVKESK. The CDR3 loop is CASSQTLTSGGSSYNEQFF. The CDR3 DNA follows: TGTGCCAGCAGCCAGACACTTACTAGCGGGGGGAGCTCCTACAATGAGCAGTTCTTC. Filled out from reference TRBV14 and TRBJ2-1, the complete variable domain reads EAGVTQFPSHSVIEKGQTVTLRCDPISGHDNLYWYRRVMGKEIKFLLHFVKESKQDESGMPNNRFLAERTGGTYSTLKVQPAELEDSGVYFCASSQTLTSGGSSYNEQFFGPGTRLTVL.

This clonotype was seen repeatedly, ten times or more. This chain uses TRBV20-1 with TRBJ2-1, with no clear D. The germline CDR1 and CDR2 sequences are DFQATT and SNEGSKA (reference sequence). CDR3 length: 14 residues. V shed 3 bases and J shed 4 bases, with 13 bases lying between them. DNA of the CDR3: TGCAGTGCTAGGGGCCTTAACCCATACAATGAGCAGTTCTTC. Encoded protein: CSARGLNPYNEQFF.

With respect to this clonotype: A far bigger clonotype differs at one base, so this is likely a read error. The V and J genes are TRBV10-2 and TRBJ2-7; 7 bases fit TRBD1. The CDR3 extends over 11 amino acids. Germline loops: CDR1 WSHSY, CDR2 SAAADI. CDR3 in DNA: TGCGCCAGCAGGACAGGGTACGAGCAGTGCTTC. Its protein is CASRTGYEQCF.